The present entry profiles one T cell receptor beta chain with its context. Its antigen specificity is not known. One base away there is no much larger clone; base qualities are not given. The entire amount of isolated RNA was reverse transcribed using the High Capacity cDNA Reverse Transcription Kit, so the sequenced TCRB transcripts were expressed ones. Deep immunoSEQ sequencing was performed on naive, central memory and regulatory T cell samples, with an average of about 3.57 million total reads per sample. Sorted cells were lysed in RLT buffer and RNA was extracted with DNase-treated RNeasy Micro or Mini kits, depending on cell number. To prevent cross-contamination, every cell subset was processed on its own, while patient and healthy donor samples were processed together. Using the immunoSEQ multiplex PCR, TCRB sequences were amplified from cDNA into 87-bp fragments spanning the CDR3 region. Sequencing of the amplicons was performed on the Illumina HiSeq platform. In the paper's pipeline: Synthetic template baselines were used to correct PCR bias computationally, reads within Hamming distance 2 were collapsed together, and singletons that could not be merged were discarded. Reads were aligned to IMGT to assign V, D and J genes, CDR3 length, and insertions or deletions at six rearrangement sites. Clonotype counts were normalized to sorted cell number within each subset before computing true diversity and Gini coefficients with the tcR R package. The overlap coefficient, calculated on TCRB nucleotide sequences, was used to quantify repertoire sharing. Out-of-frame TCRB sequences from naive cells were analyzed to stand in for the pre-selection repertoire. In its TCRdb copy, this immuneACCESS table keeps in-frame sequences only and misses some clones. Where compared with another copy, unresolved V genes explain less than half of these, and the others have no known cause. V and J calls and clone size follow that table, whereas D and trimming were derived from the DNA. Present in this sample are just under 150,000 clones, about 10% of which were seen just once. Jointly, the top ten make up approximately 1.3% of the sample.

The data are from a study of beta chain features in type 1 diabetes listed by TCRdb under 2018. Describing the broader study: Mean age, gender distribution, total cell number and subset yield were not different between patients and healthy donors. In the study, recently diagnosed type 1 diabetes patients and matched healthy donors were compared on the TCRB repertoires of their sorted circulating CD4+ T cell subsets. Whereas all 30 or so donors provided naive and central memory subsets, regulatory and stem cell-like memory subsets were isolated from just 8 patients and roughly 8 healthy donors. Across all samples, around 100 million sorted cells were examined, and cell number per subset correlated strongly with RNA yield. On the study overall, not on this receptor specifically: HLA sub-analyses involved small numbers of individuals, so any influence of HLA type on TCRB rearrangement remained unresolved. PCR may preferentially amplify shorter templates, but because patient and control samples were amplified and corrected together, any resulting skew would affect both groups equally. At VDJ recombination sites, type 1 diabetes patients had fewer insertions and more deleted nucleotides, which implies abnormalities in thymic rearrangement. Type 1 diabetes patients showed a moderate but significant shortening of TCRB CDR3 length in all four CD4+ subsets. Because cDNA rather than genomic DNA was sequenced, highly expressing activated cells could have been over-represented, although no difference in activation and CD3 levels was found between groups. Naive, central memory and regulatory TCRB repertoires appeared more similar among patients than among healthy donors.

CDR1 and CDR2, looked up from the germline V gene, are SGHDN and FVKESK. The CDR3 contains 15 residues, cysteine and phenylalanine counted. Only the CDR3 region is kept as DNA, spanning 45 bases read in frame from base 1. Compared with germline, V lacks 4 bases and J lacks 6 bases; bases without a gene match: 5. Each donor gave one peripheral blood draw, approximately 110 mL on average, collected into heparinised tubes. A BD FACSAria II was used to sort naive, central memory, regulatory and stem cell-like memory CD4+ T cells with a panel that included CD45RO, CCR7, CD25, CD127, CD95 and CD27. Purity was above 95% for every sorted population. PBMCs were isolated right away by Lymphoprep density gradient centrifugation and were stained directly, without culture. So that batch effects would be minimized, each experiment stained and sorted samples in pairs, pairing one healthy donor with one patient.

What was sequenced was naive CD4+ T cells from blood. The sample's cell subset or site label, in plain terms: true naive CD4+ T cells. The sequence was collected from a man aged 18 to 35 in good health. This chain is built from TRBV14 and TRBJ2-3, and TRBD2 aligns with 12 junction nucleotides. The CDR3 amino acid sequence is: CASSRTSGGTDTQYF. The bases are TGTGCCAGCAGCCGCACTAGCGGGGGGACCGATACGCAGTATTTT.